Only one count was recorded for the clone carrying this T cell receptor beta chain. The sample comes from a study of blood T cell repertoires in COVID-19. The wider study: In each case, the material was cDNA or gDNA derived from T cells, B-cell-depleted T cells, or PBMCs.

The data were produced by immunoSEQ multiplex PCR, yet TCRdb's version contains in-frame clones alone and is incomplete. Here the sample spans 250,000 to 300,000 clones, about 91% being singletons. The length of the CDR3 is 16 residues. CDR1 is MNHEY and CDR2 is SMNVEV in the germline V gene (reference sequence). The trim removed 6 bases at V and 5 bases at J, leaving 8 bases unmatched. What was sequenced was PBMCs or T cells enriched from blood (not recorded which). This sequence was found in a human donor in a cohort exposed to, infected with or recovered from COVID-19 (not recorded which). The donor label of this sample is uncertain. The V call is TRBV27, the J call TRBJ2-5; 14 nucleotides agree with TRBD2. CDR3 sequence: CASSPRTSGGSETQYF. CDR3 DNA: TGTGCCAGCAGCCCCCGGACTAGCGGGGGGAGTGAGACCCAGTACTTC.